This TCR beta chain was documented in a study of blood T cell repertoires in COVID-19. In the original analysis: From reference gene primer amplification, estimates of nucleated cell counts were derived. Produced via immunoSEQ multiplex PCR; TCRdb's table is partial and in-frame only. The V and J calls and clone size are taken from that table; D and trimming were inferred from the DNA. Found here are approximately 180,000 clones, 85% to 90% of them singletons; the top ten hold roughly 18%. The CDR3 covers 16 residues. Germline CDR1 is GTSNPN and CDR2 is SVGIG (reference sequence). Trimming cost V 5 bases and J 3 bases; bases outside gene matches: 11. This clone was observed at least ten times.

This rearrangement joins TRBV30 to TRBJ1-3; 9 bases line up with TRBD1. Material: peripheral blood. This receptor was taken from a person aged 65 to 85 with COVID-19, enrolled during active disease. In DNA form, the CDR3 reads TGTGCCTGGGACGACCGGGACAGGGAGTATGGAAACACCATATATTTT. It specifies CAWDDRDREYGNTIYF.